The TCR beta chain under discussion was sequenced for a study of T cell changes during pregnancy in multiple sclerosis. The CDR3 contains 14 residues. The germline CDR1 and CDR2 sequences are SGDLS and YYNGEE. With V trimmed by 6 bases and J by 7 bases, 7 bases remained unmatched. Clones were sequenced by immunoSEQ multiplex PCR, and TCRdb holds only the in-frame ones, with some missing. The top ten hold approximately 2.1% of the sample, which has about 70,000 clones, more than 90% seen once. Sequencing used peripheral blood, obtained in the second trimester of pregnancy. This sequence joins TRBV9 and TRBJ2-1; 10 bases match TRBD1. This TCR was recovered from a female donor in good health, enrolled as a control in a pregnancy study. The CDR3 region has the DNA TGTGCCAGCACCGGGACAGGGGACGGGAATGAGCAGTTCTTC. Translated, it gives CASTGTGDGNEQFF.